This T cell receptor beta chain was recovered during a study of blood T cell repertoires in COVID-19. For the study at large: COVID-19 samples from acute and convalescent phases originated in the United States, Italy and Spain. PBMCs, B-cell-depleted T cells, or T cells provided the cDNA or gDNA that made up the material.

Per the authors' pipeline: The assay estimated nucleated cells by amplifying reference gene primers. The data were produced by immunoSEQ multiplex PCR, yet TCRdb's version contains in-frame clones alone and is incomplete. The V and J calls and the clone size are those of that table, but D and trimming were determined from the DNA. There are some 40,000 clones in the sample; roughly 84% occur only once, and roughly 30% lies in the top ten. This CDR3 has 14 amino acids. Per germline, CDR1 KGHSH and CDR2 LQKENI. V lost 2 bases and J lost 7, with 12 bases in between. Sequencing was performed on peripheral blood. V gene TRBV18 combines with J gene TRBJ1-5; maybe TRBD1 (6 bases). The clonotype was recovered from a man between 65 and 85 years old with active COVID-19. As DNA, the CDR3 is TGTGCCAGCTCACCAGGGGGCTCGGGCCAGCCCCAGCATTTT. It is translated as CASSPGGSGQPQHF.